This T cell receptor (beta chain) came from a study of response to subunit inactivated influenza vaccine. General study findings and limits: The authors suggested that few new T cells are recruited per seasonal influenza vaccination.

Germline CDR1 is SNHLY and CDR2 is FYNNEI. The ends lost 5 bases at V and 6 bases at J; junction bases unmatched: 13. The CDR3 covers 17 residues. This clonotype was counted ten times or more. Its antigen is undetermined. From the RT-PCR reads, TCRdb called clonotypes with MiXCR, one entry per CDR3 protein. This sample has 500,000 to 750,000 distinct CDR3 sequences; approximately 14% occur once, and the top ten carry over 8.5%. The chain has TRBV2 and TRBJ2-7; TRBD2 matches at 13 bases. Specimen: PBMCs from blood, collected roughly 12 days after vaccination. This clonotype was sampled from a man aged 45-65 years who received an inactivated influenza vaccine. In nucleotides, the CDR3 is TGTGCCAGCAGTTTTGACAGCGGACTAGCGGGAGAGGGCGAGCAGTACTTC. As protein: CASSFDSGLAGEGEQYF.